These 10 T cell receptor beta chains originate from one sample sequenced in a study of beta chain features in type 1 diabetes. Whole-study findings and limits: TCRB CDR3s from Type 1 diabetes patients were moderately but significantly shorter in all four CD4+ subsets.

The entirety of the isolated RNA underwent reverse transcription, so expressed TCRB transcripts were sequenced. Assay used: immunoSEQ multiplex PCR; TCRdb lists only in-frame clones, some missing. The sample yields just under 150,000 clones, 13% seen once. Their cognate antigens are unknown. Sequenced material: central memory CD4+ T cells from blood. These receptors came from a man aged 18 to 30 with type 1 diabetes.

CDR3 residues: CASSSLGQSETQYF. The CDR3 DNA follows: TGTGCCAGCAGTTCCCTTGGGCAGTCAGAGACCCAGTACTTC. The rearrangement links TRBV27 to TRBJ2-5; no definite D call. Germline CDR1 reads MNHEY; CDR2 reads SMNVEV (reference sequence). V lost 4 bases to trimming and J lost 4 bases, with 13 bases between them. This CDR3 is built from 14 residues.

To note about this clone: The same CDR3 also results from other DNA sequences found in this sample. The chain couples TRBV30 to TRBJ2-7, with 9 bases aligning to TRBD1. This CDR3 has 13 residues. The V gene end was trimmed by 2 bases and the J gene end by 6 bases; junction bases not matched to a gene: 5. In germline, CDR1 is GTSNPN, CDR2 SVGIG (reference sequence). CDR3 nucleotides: TGTGCCTGGAGTTTACAGGGGGCAGGCGAGCAGTACTTC. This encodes CAWSLQGAGEQYF.

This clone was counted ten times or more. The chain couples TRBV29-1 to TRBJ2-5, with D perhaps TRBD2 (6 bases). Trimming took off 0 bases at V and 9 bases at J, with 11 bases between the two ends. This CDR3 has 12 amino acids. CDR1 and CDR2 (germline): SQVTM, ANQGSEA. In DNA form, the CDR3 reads TGCAGCGTTGAAGAAGTCTGGGGGGCCCAGTACTTC. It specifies CSVEEVWGAQYF.

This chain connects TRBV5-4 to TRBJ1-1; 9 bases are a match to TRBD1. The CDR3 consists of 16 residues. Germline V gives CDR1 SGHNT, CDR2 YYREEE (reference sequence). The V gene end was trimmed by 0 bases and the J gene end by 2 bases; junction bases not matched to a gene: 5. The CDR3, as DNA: TGTGCCAGCAGCTTGGCCTTGACAGGGGGTAACACTGAAGCTTTCTTT. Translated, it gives CASSLALTGGNTEAFF.

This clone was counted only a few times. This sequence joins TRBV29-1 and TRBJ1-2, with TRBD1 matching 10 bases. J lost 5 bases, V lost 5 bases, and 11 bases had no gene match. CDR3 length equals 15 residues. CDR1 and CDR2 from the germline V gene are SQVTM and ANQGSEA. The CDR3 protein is CSVQPPGTGVYGYTF. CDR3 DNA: TGCAGCGTTCAACCCCCCGGGACAGGGGTGTATGGCTACACCTTC.

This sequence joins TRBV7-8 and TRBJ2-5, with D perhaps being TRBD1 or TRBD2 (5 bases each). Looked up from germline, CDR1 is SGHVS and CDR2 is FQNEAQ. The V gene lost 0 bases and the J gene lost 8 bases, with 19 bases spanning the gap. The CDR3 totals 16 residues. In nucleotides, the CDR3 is TGTGCCAGCAGCTTAGCAGGGCCAAATGTTGGGGACACCCAGTACTTC. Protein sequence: CASSLAGPNVGDTQYF.

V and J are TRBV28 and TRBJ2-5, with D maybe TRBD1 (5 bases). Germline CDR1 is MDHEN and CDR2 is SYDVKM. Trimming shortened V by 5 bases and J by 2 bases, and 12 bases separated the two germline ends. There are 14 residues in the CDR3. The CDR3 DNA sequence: TGTGCCAGCAGTCCCCAAGGGGTTCAAGAGACCCAGTACTTC. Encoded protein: CASSPQGVQETQYF.

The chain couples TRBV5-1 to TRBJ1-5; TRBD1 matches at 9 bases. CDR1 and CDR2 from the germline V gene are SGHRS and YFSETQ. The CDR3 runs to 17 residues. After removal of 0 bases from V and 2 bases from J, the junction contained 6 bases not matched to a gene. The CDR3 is CASSLAPRDRGNQPQHF. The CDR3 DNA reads TGCGCCAGCAGCTTGGCTCCAAGGGACAGGGGCAATCAGCCCCAGCATTTT.

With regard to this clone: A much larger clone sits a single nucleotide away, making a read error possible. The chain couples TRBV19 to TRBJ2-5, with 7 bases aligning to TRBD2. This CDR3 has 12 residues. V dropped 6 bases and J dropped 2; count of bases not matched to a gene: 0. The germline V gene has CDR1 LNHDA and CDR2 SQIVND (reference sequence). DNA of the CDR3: TGTGCCAGTAGGCGGGAGCAAGAGACCCAGTACTTC. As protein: CASRREQETQYF.

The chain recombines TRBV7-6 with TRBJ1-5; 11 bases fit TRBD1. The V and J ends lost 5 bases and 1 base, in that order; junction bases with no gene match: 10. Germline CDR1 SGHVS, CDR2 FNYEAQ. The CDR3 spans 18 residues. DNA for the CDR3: TGTGCCAGCAGCCAACTGGGACAGGGGGTGGGGAGCAATCAGCCCCAGCATTTT. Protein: CASSQLGQGVGSNQPQHF. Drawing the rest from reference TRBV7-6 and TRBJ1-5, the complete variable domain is GAGVSQSPRYKVTKRGQDVALRCDPISGHVSLYWYRQALGQGPEFLTYFNYEAQQDKSGLPNDRFSAERPEGSISTLTIQRTEQRDSAMYRCASSQLGQGVGSNQPQHFGDGTRLSIL.